This entry concerns a single T cell receptor beta chain. Its matching antigen is unknown. This CDR3 comprises 14 residues. Trimming cost V 6 bases and J 6 bases; bases outside gene matches: 5. The germline V gene has CDR1 MNHEY and CDR2 SVGAGI. In each case, RNA was isolated and then reverse transcribed into cDNA as the sequencing template. Clones were read by immunoSEQ multiplex PCR, and TCRdb kept only the in-frame ones, dropping some. The sample lists 150,000 to 200,000 clones; 64% were seen once. Regarding treatment: oral pan-JAK inhibitor, 5-10 mg twice daily. The data belong to a study of CD8+ T cells in alopecia areata. Findings and limits, study-wide: Scalp clonality, along with expanded CD8+ clones among the top 100, was significantly decreased by tofacitinib.

The source material was CD4+ T cells sorted from blood, sampled around week 50, from a patient treated with tofacitinib. The sequence derives from a human donor with alopecia areata. V gene TRBV6-5 combines with J gene TRBJ1-1; 12 nucleotides align to TRBD1. The CDR3 region is CASSRDRGLAEAFF. CDR3 DNA: TGTGCCAGCAGCCGGGACAGGGGGCTCGCTGAAGCTTTCTTT.